A selection of T cell receptor beta chains follows, all from one sample in a study of T-cell memory formation after mild COVID-19. TCRdb itself ran the 5' RACE reads through MiXCR, one entry per CDR3 protein. Of approximately 300,000 distinct CDR3 sequences in the sample, less than 20% were seen once. Sequenced material: PBMCs or a T cell subset sorted from them (not recorded which). Receptors were obtained from a young man who had mild COVID-19 (a few samples of this study predate the infection). Cell type and time point are not known. Each CDR3 is given with its conserved first and last residue. Fields, in order: J gene, clone size, V gene, D gene, CDR3 protein. A D gene is named only where the DNA matches it firmly. The size of a clone is reported for some rows only, either as once, few or many, or as a class for expanded clones.

TRBJ2-1	NA	TRBV20-1	TRBD2	CSARDRGSGGPYNEQFF
TRBJ2-4	NA	TRBV12-3/TRBV12-4	TRBD1	CASSRDSLAKNIQYF
TRBJ1-5	few	TRBV5-8	NA	CASSLVGANQPQHF
TRBJ1-1	few	TRBV12-3/TRBV12-4	NA	CASSFYRSEAFF
TRBJ1-1	NA	TRBV12-3/TRBV12-4	NA	CASSLVGFSNTEAFF
TRBJ1-1	NA	TRBV25-1	NA	CASSPRQDYGYTEAFF
TRBJ1-2	NA	TRBV29-1	NA	CSVEESFSAGYTF
TRBJ2-1	few	TRBV20-1	TRBD2	CSARDRPSGGLSSYNEQFF
TRBJ1-1	few	TRBV7-6	NA	CASSLAETGKVPVRRVNTEAFF
TRBJ2-1	NA	TRBV12-5	TRBD1	CASGLATGVHNEQFF
TRBJ2-1	NA	TRBV18	TRBD2	CASSPSGGAPYNEQFF
TRBJ2-2	few	TRBV9	NA	CASSRGNGELFF
TRBJ2-3	NA	TRBV20-1	TRBD2	CSALDSGGDTQYF
TRBJ2-1	NA	TRBV6-2/TRBV6-3	NA	CASSYTPELTINEQFF
TRBJ1-5	NA	TRBV7-9	TRBD1	CASSPTPGQGDQPQHF
TRBJ2-4	few	TRBV5-4	TRBD2	CASSLAERRGAPEEYF